The TCR beta chain described here comes from a study of T cell clonotyping in hematopoietic cell transplantation. Study overall: Cytoreduction preceded collection of pretransplant recipient samples. Whole-study results and caveats: Broader posttransplant TCR repertoire diversity was predicted by graft donor and pretransplant recipient Inverse Simpson Index values. After transplant, recipient diversity fell while pathologically expanded clonotypes grew through day 180. Few recipient clonotypes overlapped donors; over 97% were de novo at given depth.

Described time point: recipient sample about 28 days before transplant, after cytoreduction. For this clone: No antigen is known for it.

TCRdb keeps only in-frame clones here, not all; method: immunoSEQ multiplex PCR. The table has tens of thousands of clones, about 93% seen once. The germline gives CDR1 SGHAT, CDR2 FQNNGV. CDR3 length equals 13 residues. Trimming shortened V by 1 base and J by 1 base, and 4 bases separated the two germline ends. Sequencing used peripheral blood mononuclear cells, obtained before stem cell transplant. The chain links TRBV11-2 to TRBJ2-5; D unresolved. This sequence was found in a man over 45 with acute myeloid leukemia. Some clones in this sample may be carry-over from other donors' samples. CDR3 DNA sequence: TGTGCCAGCAGCTTAGGAGTCCAAGAGACCCAGTACTTC. It is translated as CASSLGVQETQYF.